The 25 T cell receptor beta chains given below trace back to one sample, sequenced in a study of OX40 agonist ivuxolimab in advanced cancers. Method: immunoSEQ multiplex PCR; TCRdb's copy keeps in-frame clones and lacks some. The data show tens of thousands of clones, around 89% seen once. The material sequenced was CD4+ or CD8+ T cells sorted from blood, taken in a trial of the OX40 agonist ivuxolimab. The receptors stem from an adult with an advanced solid tumor such as melanoma, head and neck, liver or kidney cancer.

This clone was counted a few times. The CDR3 DNA is TGTGCCAGCAGCTTAGCTTCCCCGAGCTCCTACAATGAGCAGTTCTTC. Its translation is CASSLASPSSYNEQFF. V is TRBV7-2 and J is TRBJ2-1; D unresolved. CDR1 is SGHTA and CDR2 is FQGNSA in the germline V gene. The CDR3 is made up of 16 amino acids. Trimming left V 0 bases short and J 0 bases short, with 9 bases between.

This clone was recorded only once. The chain recombines TRBV18 with TRBJ2-7, with 11 bases matching TRBD1. The trim removed 1 base at V and 2 bases at J, leaving 1 base unmatched. Per the germline V gene, CDR1 is KGHSH and CDR2 is LQKENI. CDR3 length: 15 residues. CDR3 bases: TGTGCCAGCTCACCACAGGGACAGGGGGCCTACGAGCAGTACTTC. Protein: CASSPQGQGAYEQYF.

The chain carries TRBV30 and TRBJ1-5; D is possibly TRBD1 (5 bases). The CDR3 is 16 residues long. The V gene lost 0 bases and the J gene lost 0 bases, with 12 bases spanning the gap. Germline V gene sequence: CDR1 GTSNPN, CDR2 SVGIG (reference sequence). The CDR3 reads CAWSVSTGHSNQPQHF. The CDR3 DNA reads TGTGCCTGGAGTGTAAGTACGGGGCATAGCAATCAGCCCCAGCATTTT.

The chain carries TRBV2 and TRBJ2-5; 9 positions agree with TRBD1. Losses at the gene ends were 1 base for V and 5 bases for J; bases not matched to a gene: 5. The length of the CDR3 is 15 residues. The germline gives CDR1 SNHLY, CDR2 FYNNEI. Here the CDR3 reads CASSEETGGQETQYF. For the CDR3, the DNA is TGTGCCAGCAGTGAAGAAACAGGGGGCCAGGAGACCCAGTACTTC.

The genes are TRBV27 and TRBJ2-3; 14 nucleotides match TRBD2. The CDR3 contains 18 residues. J lost 5 bases, V lost 3 bases, and 10 bases had no gene match. CDR1 is MNHEY and CDR2 is SMNVEV in the germline V gene (reference sequence). CDR3 DNA: TGTGCCAGCAGTTTCTCGGGGACTAGCGGGAGTTTCGTAGATACGCAGTATTTT. This gives the protein CASSFSGTSGSFVDTQYF.

This rearrangement joins TRBV28 to TRBJ2-3; TRBD2 agrees at 9 bases. The CDR3 length is 16 residues. In germline, CDR1 is MDHEN, CDR2 SYDVKM. Trimming removed 8 bases from V and 4 bases from J; junction bases left unmatched: 13. CDR3 region: CASGLSSGSWPDTQYF. As DNA, the CDR3 is TGTGCCAGCGGATTAAGTAGCGGGAGTTGGCCAGATACGCAGTATTTT. Complete variable domain (other parts from reference TRBV28 and TRBJ2-3): DVKVTQSSRYLVKRTGEKVFLECVQDMDHENMFWYRQDPGLGLRLIYFSYDVKMKEKGDIPEGYSVSREKKERFSLILESASTNQTSMYLCASGLSSGSWPDTQYFGPGTRLTVL.

CDR3 protein: CAWSESGYHEQYF. For the CDR3, the DNA is TGTGCCTGGAGTGAATCAGGGTACCACGAGCAGTACTTC. The V gene is TRBV30, the J gene TRBJ2-7, with D possibly matching TRBD1 (5 bases). Trimming pared 1 base from V and 5 bases from J, leaving 12 bases between. The V gene's germline CDR1 is GTSNPN and CDR2 SVGIG (reference sequence). The CDR3 is made up of 13 amino acids.

The V gene is TRBV5-1, the J gene TRBJ2-6, with D unclear. CDR1 and CDR2 from the germline V gene are SGHRS and YFSETQ. The length of the CDR3 is 15 residues. V lost 1 base and J lost 2, with 7 bases in between. CDR3 in amino acids: CASSLLHTGANVLTF. For the CDR3, the DNA is TGCGCCAGCAGCTTGCTTCACACTGGGGCCAACGTCCTGACTTTC.

The chain joins TRBV9 to TRBJ2-2; 10 nucleotides align to TRBD2. The CDR3 spans 18 residues. Germline V gene data show CDR1 as SGDLS and CDR2 as YYNGEE. The V gene end was trimmed by 0 bases and the J gene end by 4 bases; junction bases not matched to a gene: 9. CDR3 protein: CASSVAASLAGGTGELFF. CDR3 nucleotide sequence: TGTGCCAGCAGCGTAGCTGCCTCTTTAGCGGGAGGCACCGGGGAGCTGTTTTTT. Complete variable domain (other parts from reference TRBV9 and TRBJ2-2): DSGVTQTPKHLITATGQRVTLRCSPRSGDLSVYWYQQSLDQGLQFLIQYYNGEERAKGNILERFSAQQFPDLHSELNLSSLELGDSALYFCASSVAASLAGGTGELFFGEGSRLTVL.

The chain combines TRBV23-1 with TRBJ1-4; D is unresolved. TRBV23-1 is treated as an ORF (open reading frame) with a function not yet certain. The CDR3 has 14 amino acids. The germline V and J ends were trimmed by 2 bases and 7 bases, with 11 bases remaining between them. The CDR3 DNA is TGCGCCAGCAGTCAAAGTTTGTTATGTGAAAAACTGTTTTTT. This gives the protein CASSQSLLCEKLFF.

The chain employs TRBV7-9 and TRBJ1-4, with D unclear. This CDR3 is built from 15 residues. The germline V and J ends were trimmed by 1 base and 5 bases, with 11 bases remaining between them. The V gene's germline CDR1 is SEHNR and CDR2 FQNEAQ (reference sequence). CDR3 amino acids: CASSLGQVLNEKLFF. CDR3 sequence (DNA): TGTGCCAGCAGCTTAGGGCAGGTGCTCAATGAAAAACTGTTTTTT. The full variable domain, rest sourced from reference TRBV7-9 and TRBJ1-4, is DTGVSQNPRHKITKRGQNVTFRCDPISEHNRLYWYRQTLGQGPEFLTYFQNEAQLEKSRLLSDRFSAERPKGSFSTLEIQRTEQGDSAMYLCASSLGQVLNEKLFFGSGTQLSVL.

The chain recombines TRBV18 with TRBJ2-7, with TRBD1 as a possible D gene (5 bases). Germline CDR1 KGHSH, CDR2 LQKENI. The CDR3 extends over 14 amino acids. V shed 0 bases and J shed 1 base, with 7 bases lying between them. The DNA of the CDR3 is TGTGCCAGCTCACCACCGGGGCAATCCTACGAGCAGTACTTC. This codes for CASSPPGQSYEQYF.

The chain has TRBV2 and TRBJ2-5; 10 nucleotides match TRBD1. The CDR3 has 15 amino acids. Germline V gene data show CDR1 as SNHLY and CDR2 as FYNNEI. Trimming took 6 bases from V and 4 from J; bases not matched to a gene: 8. The CDR3: CASSPRQGASETQYF. The CDR3 DNA is TGTGCCAGCAGCCCCCGACAGGGGGCTTCAGAGACCCAGTACTTC.

This rearrangement joins TRBV5-1 to TRBJ1-1, with 8 bases aligning to TRBD1. The ends lost 4 bases at V and 1 base at J; junction bases unmatched: 6. The CDR3 totals 15 residues. The V gene's germline CDR1 is SGHRS and CDR2 YFSETQ. In nucleotides, the CDR3 is TGCGCCAGCAGCGACAGGGGCCCGTGGAACACTGAAGCTTTCTTT. Protein sequence: CASSDRGPWNTEAFF. The complete variable domain, with remaining parts taken from reference TRBV5-1 and TRBJ1-1, reads KAGVTQTPRYLIKTRGQQVTLSCSPISGHRSVSWYQQTPGQGLQFLFEYFSETQRNKGNFPGRFSGRQFSNSRSEMNVSTLELGDSALYLCASSDRGPWNTEAFFGQGTRLTVV.

The chain links TRBV11-2 to TRBJ2-2; maybe TRBD2 (6 bases). V lost 6 bases and J 2 bases, leaving 13 bases between the germline ends. The CDR3 extends over 15 amino acids. CDR1 and CDR2 (germline): SGHAT, FQNNGV. As DNA, the CDR3 is TGTGCCAGCAGGTACACGACTAGAAACACCGGGGAGCTGTTTTTT. The encoded protein is CASRYTTRNTGELFF.

The V gene is TRBV7-2, the J gene TRBJ2-7, with a tentative D call TRBD1 (6 bases). Trimming removed 5 bases at V and 0 bases at J, with 11 bases between. CDR1 and CDR2 (germline): SGHTA, FQGNSA. The CDR3 is 14 residues long. The CDR3 bases are TGTGCCAGCAGCCCCAGGGGCCACTCCTACGAGCAGTACTTC. Protein product: CASSPRGHSYEQYF.

V is TRBV29-1 and J is TRBJ1-4; D gene ambiguous. The CDR3 is 11 residues long. Germline CDR1 reads SQVTM; CDR2 reads ANQGSEA. The V end was cut by 7 bases, the J end by 8 bases, with 11 bases between. The CDR3 sequence: CSAEVGEKLFF. The CDR3 coding sequence is TGCAGCGCCGAGGTGGGGGAAAAACTGTTTTTT.

This chain links TRBV13 with TRBJ1-1; TRBD1 agrees at 12 bases. The ends lost 5 bases at V and 4 bases at J; junction bases unmatched: 11. Looked up from germline, CDR1 is PRHDT and CDR2 is FYEKMQ (reference sequence). This CDR3 region has 17 residues. The CDR3 loop is CASSPPLGQGARTEAFF. DNA for the CDR3: TGTGCCAGCAGCCCCCCATTGGGACAGGGGGCGCGCACTGAAGCTTTCTTT.

The chain joins TRBV7-8 to TRBJ1-3; D is unclear. The V gene's germline CDR1 is SGHVS and CDR2 FQNEAQ. The CDR3 has 17 amino acids. V gave up 1 base and J gave up 2 bases, with 15 bases separating them. CDR3 DNA: TGTGCCAGCAGCTTAGAAGGCAGGAGCGGTCCTGGAAACACCATATATTTT. Encoded protein: CASSLEGRSGPGNTIYF.

V gene TRBV9 combines with J gene TRBJ2-1; D gene uncertain. Germline loops: CDR1 SGDLS, CDR2 YYNGEE. V was cut by 0 bases and J by 0 bases, with 10 bases left in between. This CDR3 spans 16 amino acids. The CDR3 sequence is CASSVAPLGSYNEQFF. The DNA for the CDR3 is TGTGCCAGCAGCGTAGCCCCTCTCGGCTCCTACAATGAGCAGTTCTTC. The full variable domain, its missing parts supplied by reference TRBV9 and TRBJ2-1, is DSGVTQTPKHLITATGQRVTLRCSPRSGDLSVYWYQQSLDQGLQFLIQYYNGEERAKGNILERFSAQQFPDLHSELNLSSLELGDSALYFCASSVAPLGSYNEQFFGPGTRLTVL.

The rearrangement links TRBV28 to TRBJ2-7; TRBD2 aligns across 9 bases. The CDR3 runs 15 residues. V was clipped by 3 bases and J by 6 bases; unmatched bases: 9. Germline values: CDR1 MDHEN, CDR2 SYDVKM. The CDR3 region is CASSFSGLASTEQYF. CDR3 nucleotide sequence: TGTGCCAGCAGTTTCTCGGGACTAGCATCTACCGAGCAGTACTTC.

V usage is TRBV6-4 and J usage is TRBJ1-3, with 10 bases fitting TRBD1. V shed 3 bases, J shed 4 bases, and the junction held 9 bases outside the gene matches. Germline V lookup: CDR1 MRHNA, CDR2 SNTAGT. The CDR3 has 17 amino acids. For the CDR3, the DNA is TGTGCCAGCAGTGAAAGGACAGGGGGACCGGGAGGAAACACCATATATTTT. Translation gives CASSERTGGPGGNTIYF.

Concerning this clone: Additional DNA sequences in this sample encode the identical CDR3. The chain carries TRBV6-6 and TRBJ2-7; possible D gene TRBD2, 6 bases. CDR3 length: 14 residues. V lost 3 bases to trimming and J lost 0 bases, with 9 bases between them. CDR1 is MNHNY and CDR2 is SVGAGI in the germline V gene (reference sequence). The CDR3 DNA reads as TGTGCCAGCAGTTATTCCGGGAGCTCCTACGAGCAGTACTTC. Amino acids: CASSYSGSSYEQYF.

The chain links TRBV4-1 to TRBJ2-7; D unclear. CDR1 and CDR2 (germline): MGHRA, YSYEKL. V lost 4 bases to trimming and J lost 2 bases, with 9 bases between them. The CDR3 length is 13 residues. DNA for the CDR3: TGCGCCAGCAGCCTTCAGGTCGCCTACGAGCAGTACTTC. Translation: CASSLQVAYEQYF.

DNA for the CDR3: TGTGCCAGCAGGTTGGGACAATCCCAAGAGACCCAGTACTTC. This gives the protein CASRLGQSQETQYF. The V and J genes are TRBV7-9 and TRBJ2-5; D perhaps matches TRBD1 (6 bases). CDR3 length: 14 amino acids. The germline CDR1 and CDR2 sequences are SEHNR and FQNEAQ (reference sequence). The ends were cut back, 6 bases at V and 1 base at J, with 12 bases in the middle.